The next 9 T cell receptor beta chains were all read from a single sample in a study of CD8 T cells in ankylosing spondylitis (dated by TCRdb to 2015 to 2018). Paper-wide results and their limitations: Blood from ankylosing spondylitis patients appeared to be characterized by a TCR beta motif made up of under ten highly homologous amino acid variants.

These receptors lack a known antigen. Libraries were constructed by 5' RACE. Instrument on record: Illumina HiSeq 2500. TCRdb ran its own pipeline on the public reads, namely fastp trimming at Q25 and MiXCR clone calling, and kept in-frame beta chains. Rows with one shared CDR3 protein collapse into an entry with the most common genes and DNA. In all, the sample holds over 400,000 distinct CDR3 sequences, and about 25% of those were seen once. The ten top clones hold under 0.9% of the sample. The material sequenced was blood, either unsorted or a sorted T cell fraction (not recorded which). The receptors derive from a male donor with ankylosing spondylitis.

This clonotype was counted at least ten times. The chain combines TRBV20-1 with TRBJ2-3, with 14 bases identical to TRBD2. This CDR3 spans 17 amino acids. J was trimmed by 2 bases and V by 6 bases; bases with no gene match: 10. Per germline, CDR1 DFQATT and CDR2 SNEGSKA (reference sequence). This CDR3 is CSAPARGLAGATDTQYF. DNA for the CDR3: TGCAGTGCCCCCGCCAGGGGACTAGCGGGAGCCACAGATACGCAGTATTTT.

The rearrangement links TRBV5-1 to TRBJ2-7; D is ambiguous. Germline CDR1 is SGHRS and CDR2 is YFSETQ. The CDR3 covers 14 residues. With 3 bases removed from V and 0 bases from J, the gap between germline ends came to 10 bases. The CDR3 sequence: CASSSDPSSYEQYF. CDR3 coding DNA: TGCGCCAGCAGCTCGGACCCGAGCTCCTACGAGCAGTACTTC. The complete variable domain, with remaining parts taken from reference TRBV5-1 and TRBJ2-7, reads KAGVTQTPRYLIKTRGQQVTLSCSPISGHRSVSWYQQTPGQGLQFLFEYFSETQRNKGNFPGRFSGRQFSNSRSEMNVSTLELGDSALYLCASSSDPSSYEQYFGPGTRLTVT.

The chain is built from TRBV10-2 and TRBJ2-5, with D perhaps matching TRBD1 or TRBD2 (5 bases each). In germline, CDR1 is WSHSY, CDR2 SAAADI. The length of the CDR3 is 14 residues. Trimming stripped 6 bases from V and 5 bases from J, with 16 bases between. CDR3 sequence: CASRNPRESETQYF. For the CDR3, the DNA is TGCGCCAGCAGAAACCCCAGGGAGTCGGAGACCCAGTACTTC.

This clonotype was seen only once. The CDR3 sequence: CASSQEVAKTYEQYF. The CDR3 nucleotides read TGCGCCAGCAGCCAAGAGGTAGCGAAGACCTACGAGCAGTACTTC. V and J are TRBV4-1 and TRBJ2-7; perhaps TRBD2 as D (5 bases). Trimming pared 0 bases from V and 2 bases from J, leaving 11 bases between. CDR1 is MGHRA, CDR2 YSYEKL, per germline. This CDR3 region has 15 residues.

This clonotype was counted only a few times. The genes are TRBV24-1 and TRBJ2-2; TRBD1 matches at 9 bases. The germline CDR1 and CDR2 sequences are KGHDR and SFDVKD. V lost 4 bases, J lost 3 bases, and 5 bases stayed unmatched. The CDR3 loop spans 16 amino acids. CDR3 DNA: TGTGCCACCAGTGACCCGGGACAGGGAGACACCGGGGAGCTGTTTTTT. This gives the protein CATSDPGQGDTGELFF.

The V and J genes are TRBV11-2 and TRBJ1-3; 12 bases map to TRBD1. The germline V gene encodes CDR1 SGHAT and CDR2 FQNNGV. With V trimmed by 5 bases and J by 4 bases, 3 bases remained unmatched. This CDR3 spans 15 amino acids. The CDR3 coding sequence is TGTGCCAGCAGCAAGGGACAGGGGGCCGGAAACACCATATATTTT. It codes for CASSKGQGAGNTIYF.

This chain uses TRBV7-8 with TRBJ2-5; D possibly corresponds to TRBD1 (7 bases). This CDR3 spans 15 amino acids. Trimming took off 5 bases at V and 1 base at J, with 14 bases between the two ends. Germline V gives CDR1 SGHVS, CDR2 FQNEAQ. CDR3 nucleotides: TGTGCCAGCAGCCAGGGGGGAGTGCCCCAAGAGACCCAGTACTTC. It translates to CASSQGGVPQETQYF.

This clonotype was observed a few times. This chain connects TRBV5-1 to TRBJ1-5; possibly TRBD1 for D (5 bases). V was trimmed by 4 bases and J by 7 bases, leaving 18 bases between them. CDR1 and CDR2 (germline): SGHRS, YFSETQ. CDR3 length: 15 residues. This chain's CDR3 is CASSLLGRDEQPQHF. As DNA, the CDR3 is TGCGCCAGCAGCCTGCTGGGCAGGGATGAACAGCCCCAGCATTTT.

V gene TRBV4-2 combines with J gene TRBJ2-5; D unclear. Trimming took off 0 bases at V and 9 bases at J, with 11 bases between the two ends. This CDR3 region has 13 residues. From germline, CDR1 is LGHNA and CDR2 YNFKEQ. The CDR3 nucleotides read TGTGCCAGCAGCCAAGAAATGGAAACCCCCCAGTACTTC. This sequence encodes CASSQEMETPQYF.